One sample yielded the 6 T cell receptor beta chains listed below, sequenced in a study of blood T cells in healthy people across ages. The use of a sample-barcoded 5' primer and a J-beta primer mix characterized a second PCR of 7 to 11 cycles. MiXCR was run by TCRdb on the 5' RACE reads, yielding one entry per CDR3 protein. The data show about 1.4 million distinct CDR3 sequences, 55% to 75% seen once. Sequencing was performed on blood. These receptors were obtained from a man younger than 35 in good health.

The chain has TRBV7-2 and TRBJ2-7; D gene unclear. CDR3 length: 13 residues. The V end was cut by 5 bases, the J end by 3 bases, with 11 bases between. The germline V gene has CDR1 SGHTA and CDR2 FQGNSA. CDR3 DNA sequence: TGTGCCAGCAGCCCCTACGACTTCTACGAGCAGTACTTC. Encoded protein: CASSPYDFYEQYF.

This clonotype has just a few counts. This chain joins TRBV10-3 and TRBJ2-7; no reliable D call. V gave up 6 bases and J gave up 1 base, with 13 bases separating them. Germline CDR1 is ENHRY and CDR2 is SYGVKD. CDR3 length equals 14 residues. In DNA form, the CDR3 reads TGTGCCATCAGAGACCCGACAAATTCCTACGAGCAGTACTTC. Its translation: CAIRDPTNSYEQYF.

This clonotype was recorded a few times. This sequence joins TRBV10-3 and TRBJ2-3; 8 bases are shared with TRBD2. The CDR3 extends over 14 amino acids. V dropped 7 bases and J dropped 3; count of bases not matched to a gene: 6. Germline V gene data show CDR1 as ENHRY and CDR2 as SYGVKD. CDR3 protein: CAIKREHPTDTQYF. CDR3 sequence (DNA): TGTGCCATCAAGCGGGAGCATCCGACAGATACGCAGTATTTT.

Notes on this clonotype: This likely came from a read error, as a far larger clone is one base away. The V gene is TRBV7-9, the J gene TRBJ2-7; weak D call: TRBD1 (5 bases). This CDR3 is 12 amino acids long. CDR1 and CDR2 from the germline V gene are SEHNR and FQNEAQ (reference sequence). The CDR3, as DNA: TGTTCCAGCAGCCCTCAGGGCTACGAGCAGTACTTC. It encodes CSSSPQGYEQYF.

The chain employs TRBV3-1 and TRBJ2-5, with TRBD2 identical over 9 bases. J was trimmed by 8 bases and V by 0 bases; bases with no gene match: 13. The CDR3 is 17 amino acids. CDR1 is LGHDT and CDR2 is YNNKEL in the germline V gene (reference sequence). The CDR3 bases are TGTGCCAGCAGCCAAGATTTGGGCCTAGCGGGGTCCCGAACCCAGTACTTC. It specifies CASSQDLGLAGSRTQYF.

The chain joins TRBV27 to TRBJ1-4; no definite D call. Trimming stripped 2 bases from V and 0 bases from J, with 10 bases between. Looked up from germline, CDR1 is MNHEY and CDR2 is SMNVEV (reference sequence). The CDR3 runs 16 residues. In DNA form, the CDR3 reads TGTGCCAGCAGTTTAGCGGGGTCCCCAACTAATGAAAAACTGTTTTTT. This gives the protein CASSLAGSPTNEKLFF.